The 23 T cell receptor beta chains given below trace back to one sample, sequenced in a study of blood T cell repertoires in COVID-19. Clones were read by immunoSEQ multiplex PCR, and TCRdb kept only the in-frame ones, dropping some. The table records around 84,000 clones, over 65% of them present only once. Sequenced sample: peripheral blood. The receptors originated from a man in his fifties with active or convalescent COVID-19.

The chain uses TRBV21-1 and TRBJ1-4. TRBV21-1 is labeled a pseudogene. The CDR3 covers 14 residues. The CDR3 DNA follows: TGTGCCAGCGCACTCCGAAGGGGAGGGGAAAAACTGTTTTTT. This gives the protein CASALRRGGEKLFF.

The V call is TRBV6-5, the J call TRBJ1-6; 9 bases are a match to TRBD1. J gave up 7 bases and V 5 bases, and 3 bases lay outside the gene matches. The CDR3 spans 14 residues. CDR1 MNHEY and CDR2 SVGAGI come from the germline V gene. In nucleotides, the CDR3 is TGTGCCAGCAGTCGACAGGGGGAGAATTCACCCCTCCACTTT. Translating it yields CASSRQGENSPLHF.

This sequence joins TRBV5-1 and TRBJ2-7; weak D call: TRBD2 (6 bases). Germline V gene data show CDR1 as SGHRS and CDR2 as YFSETQ. This CDR3 has 15 residues. Trimming cost V 4 bases and J 3 bases, with 17 bases left between them. CDR3 coding DNA: TGCGCCAGCAGCGGAGGGGCAGGCCTAAGCTACGAGCAGTACTTC. The encoded protein is CASSGGAGLSYEQYF.

V is TRBV9 and J is TRBJ1-3; 8 positions agree with TRBD1. The trim removed 4 bases at V and 3 bases at J, leaving 3 bases unmatched. Germline CDR1 reads SGDLS; CDR2 reads YYNGEE. The CDR3 loop spans 14 amino acids. The CDR3: CASSFGTGGNTIYF. The CDR3 bases are TGTGCCAGCAGCTTTGGGACAGGTGGAAACACCATATATTTT.

The chain links TRBV27 to TRBJ2-2, with a weak D call TRBD1 (6 bases). CDR1 is MNHEY, CDR2 SMNVEV, per germline (reference sequence). Trimming cost V 6 bases and J 4 bases, with 12 bases left between them. CDR3 length equals 14 residues. CDR3 region: CASSQIRGTGELFF. The CDR3 nucleotides are TGTGCCAGCAGCCAAATCAGGGGCACCGGGGAGCTGTTTTTT.

This chain links TRBV7-8 with TRBJ2-5; D perhaps matches TRBD2 (6 bases). The germline V and J ends were trimmed by 5 bases and 5 bases, with 15 bases remaining between them. The CDR3 sequence is 14 residues long. From germline, CDR1 is SGHVS and CDR2 FQNEAQ. The DNA of the CDR3 is TGTGCCAGCAGCAATCCCTTGGGGAGGGAGACCCAGTACTTC. It codes for CASSNPLGRETQYF.

The chain employs TRBV7-2 and TRBJ1-2; D gene unclear. The CDR3 runs 13 residues. Trimming removed 5 bases at V and 5 bases at J, with 12 bases between. Germline CDR1 reads SGHTA; CDR2 reads FQGNSA. As DNA, the CDR3 is TGTGCCAGCAGCCAGCTGACAATGTATGGCTACACCTTC. Translating gives CASSQLTMYGYTF.

The genes are TRBV19 and TRBJ1-1, with a weak D call TRBD1 (5 bases). In germline, CDR1 is LNHDA, CDR2 SQIVND (reference sequence). This CDR3 is built from 14 residues. Deletions cut 9 bases from V and 4 bases from J, with 18 bases between. The CDR3 reads CASDRGLSGTEAFF. The CDR3 DNA follows: TGTGCCAGCGATAGGGGCTTATCAGGCACTGAAGCTTTCTTT.

The CDR3 is CASSPTGGGTGELFF. The CDR3 bases are TGCGCCAGCAGCCCGACAGGGGGTGGGACCGGGGAGCTGTTTTTT. This rearrangement joins TRBV5-1 to TRBJ2-2; 9 bases line up with TRBD1. Per germline, CDR1 SGHRS and CDR2 YFSETQ. The length of the CDR3 is 15 residues. V shed 4 bases, J shed 5 bases, and the junction held 6 bases outside the gene matches. Combining the CDR3 with reference TRBV5-1 and TRBJ2-2 gives the whole variable domain KAGVTQTPRYLIKTRGQQVTLSCSPISGHRSVSWYQQTPGQGLQFLFEYFSETQRNKGNFPGRFSGRQFSNSRSEMNVSTLELGDSALYLCASSPTGGGTGELFFGEGSRLTVL.

The rearrangement joins TRBV4-2 to TRBJ1-2, with unresolved D. From germline, CDR1 is LGHNA and CDR2 YNFKEQ. V was trimmed by 4 bases and J by 0 bases, leaving 15 bases between them. The CDR3 has 16 amino acids. CDR3 region: CASSPPRQAANYGYTF. The DNA of the CDR3 is TGTGCCAGCAGCCCCCCGCGACAAGCCGCTAACTATGGCTACACCTTC.

The V and J genes are TRBV9 and TRBJ1-2, with D perhaps TRBD1 (6 bases). The length of the CDR3 is 15 residues. Germline CDR1 reads SGDLS; CDR2 reads YYNGEE. V lost 4 bases and J 3 bases, leaving 16 bases between the germline ends. The CDR3 nucleotides read TGTGCCAGCAGCACTAGAGGGGGAGACTACTATGGCTACACCTTC. Translated, it gives CASSTRGGDYYGYTF.

This clone was counted a few times. The chain has TRBV25-1 and TRBJ1-2; 8 bases agree with TRBD1. The CDR3 consists of 15 residues. Losses at the gene ends were 3 bases for V and 2 bases for J; bases not matched to a gene: 5. Germline CDR1 reads MGHDK; CDR2 reads SYGVNS. DNA of the CDR3: TGTGCCAGCAGTGAGCCCAGACAGGGGAACTATGGCTACACCTTC. As protein: CASSEPRQGNYGYTF.

The chain carries TRBV7-2 and TRBJ2-1, with 11 bases matching TRBD2. This CDR3 contains 17 residues. Germline values: CDR1 SGHTA, CDR2 FQGNSA. The J segment lost 0 bases and the V segment lost 4 bases, leaving 5 bases of the junction unmatched. CDR3 sequence: CASSSSSGGSSYNEQFF. Here the CDR3 DNA reads TGTGCCAGCAGCTCATCTAGCGGGGGGAGCTCCTACAATGAGCAGTTCTTC.

The chain is built from TRBV11-1 and TRBJ2-3; the D gene is possibly TRBD2 (7 bases). Germline V gene data show CDR1 as SGHAT and CDR2 as FQDESV (reference sequence). V gave up 4 bases and J gave up 7 bases, with 18 bases separating them. The CDR3 contains 15 residues. CDR3 in amino acids: CASSSPRTAGNTQYF. In DNA, the CDR3 is TGTGCCAGCAGCTCCCCCCGGACAGCGGGGAATACGCAGTATTTT.

This chain uses TRBV6-5 with TRBJ2-5, with TRBD1 matching 9 bases. The ends lost 7 bases at V and 3 bases at J; junction bases unmatched: 9. CDR1 is MNHEY, CDR2 SVGAGI, per germline. This CDR3 has 15 residues. The CDR3: CASTLLGTGKETQYF. CDR3 DNA sequence: TGTGCCAGCACCTTGTTAGGGACAGGGAAAGAGACCCAGTACTTC.

V and J are TRBV6-5 and TRBJ1-3, with D possibly matching TRBD1 (5 bases). The length of the CDR3 is 16 residues. Germline values: CDR1 MNHEY, CDR2 SVGAGI. Deletions cut 0 bases from V and 0 bases from J, with 9 bases between. The CDR3 is CASSYSPGYSGNTIYF. Here the CDR3 DNA reads TGTGCCAGCAGTTACTCCCCAGGGTACTCTGGAAACACCATATATTTT.

The chain joins TRBV11-2 to TRBJ1-1; 8 bases match TRBD1. The CDR3 spans 13 residues. CDR1 and CDR2 (germline): SGHAT, FQNNGV. The V and J ends lost 5 bases and 8 bases, in that order; junction bases with no gene match: 7. For the CDR3, the DNA is TGTGCCAGCAGCGATGGACAGGGAAAAGAAGCTTTCTTT. This encodes CASSDGQGKEAFF.

This clone is classed as medium-sized (0.01 to 0.1%). The genes are TRBV9 and TRBJ1-4, with a possible D match to TRBD1 (5 bases). CDR3 length: 15 amino acids. The V gene's germline CDR1 is SGDLS and CDR2 YYNGEE. Trimming stripped 0 bases from V and 7 bases from J, with 13 bases between. Written as DNA, the CDR3 is TGTGCCAGCAGCGTAGGGCAGCAGGGTAGTGAAAAACTGTTTTTT. This codes for CASSVGQQGSEKLFF.

CDR3 coding DNA: TGTGCCAGCAGCTTCTCCCCTACCGGGGAGCTGTTTTTT. It specifies CASSFSPTGELFF. This rearrangement joins TRBV11-2 to TRBJ2-2; D gene ambiguous. The CDR3 sequence is 13 residues long. The V gene lost 3 bases and the J gene lost 5 bases, with 7 bases spanning the gap. Germline V lookup: CDR1 SGHAT, CDR2 FQNNGV. The full variable domain, completed using reference TRBV11-2 and TRBJ2-2, is EAGVAQSPRYKIIEKRQSVAFWCNPISGHATLYWYQQILGQGPKLLIQFQNNGVVDDSQLPKDRFSAERLKGVDSTLKIQPAKLEDSAVYLCASSFSPTGELFFGEGSRLTVL.

The chain is built from TRBV3-1 (or the pseudogene TRBV3-2) and TRBJ1-2, with 7 bases lining up with TRBD1. This CDR3 is built from 14 residues. Germline assignment: CDR1 LGHDT and CDR2 YNNKEL (reference sequence). V shed 4 bases and J 6 bases; nucleotides not matched to a gene: 8. The CDR3 region is CASSPRGTANGYTF. In nucleotides, the CDR3 is TGTGCCAGCAGCCCCCGCGGGACAGCAAATGGCTACACCTTC.

This chain uses TRBV6-2 or TRBV6-3 with TRBJ1-2; 9 bases agree with TRBD1. V gave up 6 bases and J gave up 5 bases; unmatched junction bases: 4. CDR1 MNHEY and CDR2 SVGEGT come from the germline V gene. This CDR3 is 13 amino acids long. CDR3 sequence (DNA): TGTGCCAGCAGCCCCGGGACAGGGTATGGCTACACCTTC. Translation: CASSPGTGYGYTF.

In this sample, this clone turned up a few times. The chain uses TRBV3-1 (or the pseudogene TRBV3-2) and TRBJ2-7; 7 nucleotides agree with TRBD2. CDR3 length: 15 amino acids. Germline trimming cut 1 base from V and 2 bases from J; bases unmatched to any gene: 5. Germline-derived CDR1 and CDR2 are LGHDT and YNNKEL (reference sequence). The CDR3 loop reads CASSQGQAGPYEQYF. The CDR3 bases are TGTGCCAGCAGCCAAGGCCAAGCGGGGCCCTACGAGCAGTACTTC.

This chain connects TRBV5-5 to TRBJ1-5; TRBD1 agrees at 7 bases. Trimming cost V 4 bases and J 5 bases; bases outside gene matches: 3. Germline V CDR1 and CDR2: SGHKS, YYEKEE (reference sequence). The CDR3 totals 13 residues. The CDR3 sequence: CASSRQGDQPQHF. The DNA for the CDR3 is TGTGCCAGCAGCCGACAGGGCGATCAGCCCCAGCATTTT. The whole variable domain, filled in from reference TRBV5-5 and TRBJ1-5, reads DAGVTQSPTHLIKTRGQQVTLRCSPISGHKSVSWYQQVLGQGPQFIFQYYEKEERGRGNFPDRFSARQFPNYSSELNVNALLLGDSALYLCASSRQGDQPQHFGDGTRLSIL.